Listed below are T cell receptor beta chains from one sample, sequenced in a study of OX40 agonist ivuxolimab in advanced cancers. TCRdb keeps only in-frame clones here, not all; method: immunoSEQ multiplex PCR. Counted here are tens of thousands of clones, roughly 90% occurring once; the ten biggest clones make up over 0.35%. Sequencing was performed on CD4+ or CD8+ T cells sorted from blood, taken in a trial of the OX40 agonist ivuxolimab. The receptor source for this set is an adult with an advanced solid tumor such as melanoma, head and neck, liver or kidney cancer. The CDR3 runs from the conserved cysteine through the conserved F or W. The order of the fields is V gene, CDR3 protein.

>TRBV15
CATSSERLGRLGTQYF
>TRBV27
CASSLVGQTNEQFF
>TRBV4-1
CASSQPGAAGNTIYF
>TRBV2
CASSLGLAGVGETQYF
>TRBV7-9
CASSLAGTGEGFF
>TRBV6-4
CASSEQPLNYGYTF
>TRBV9
CASSKGLAGQETQYF
>TRBV7-6
CASSLRSSGTYNEQFF
>TRBV29-1
CSAEGAGWETQYF
>TRBV7-9
CASSFSGRAYEQYF
>TRBV10-1
CASSGPGEMNTGELFF
>TRBV7-9
CVSRTSAQETQYF
>TRBV14
CASSRIAGHGGTEAFF
>TRBV7-2
CASSETGAQHF
>TRBV28
CASSLGGGHEQYF
>TRBV28
CASSDDPGQFGETQYF
>TRBV6-6
CASSYSKGYEQYF
>TRBV5-6
CASSLRGGELGYTF
>TRBV10-3
CAISGTSGSYEQYF
>TRBV27
CASSSQFTGLNEQYF
>TRBV10-1
CASSAVWNTGELFF
>TRBV30
CAWSVHNGEQFF
>TRBV18
CASSPGQYTGELFF
>TRBV7-5
CVRSSGGRLAGGPNTGELFF
>TRBV7-2
CASSLELAGPRGETQYF
>TRBV19
CASSVPGGSQPQHF
>TRBV9
CASSVGRDRAGANVLTF
>TRBV19
CASTSRGTGELFF
>TRBV27
CASSPEDRFNTEAFF
>TRBV5-4
CASSLWGLRVASGANVLTF
>TRBV7-2
CASSFAGSSYNEQFF
>TRBV18
CASSQGLAETQYF
>TRBV5-1
CASSLKATDTQYF
>TRBV15
CATSRYLLGGNSPLHF
>TRBV29-1
CSVAREGYEQYF
>TRBV5-4
CASSFRSGTGELFF
>TRBV13
CASSLGLSGLNYGYTF
>TRBV6-5
CASSSATSPYEQYF
>TRBV25-1
CASSAGDLSSYEQYF
>TRBV11-3
CASRTGLAGELDTQYF
>TRBV19
CASSRVADRINEKLFF
>TRBV20-1
CSAGPANEQFF
>TRBV5-1
CASSFRGSGIVDEQYF
>TRBV25-1
CASSESPLNTEAFF